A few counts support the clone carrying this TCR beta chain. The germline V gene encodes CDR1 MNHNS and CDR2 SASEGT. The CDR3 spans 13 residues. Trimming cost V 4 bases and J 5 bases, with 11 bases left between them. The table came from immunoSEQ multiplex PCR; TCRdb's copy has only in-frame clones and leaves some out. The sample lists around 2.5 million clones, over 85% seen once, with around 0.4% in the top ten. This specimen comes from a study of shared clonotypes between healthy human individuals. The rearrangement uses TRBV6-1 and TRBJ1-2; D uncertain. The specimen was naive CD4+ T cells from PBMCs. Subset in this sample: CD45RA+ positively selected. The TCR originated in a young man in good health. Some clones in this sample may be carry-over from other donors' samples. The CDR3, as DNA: TGTGCCAGCAGTGTGGGAGACAAGTATGGCTACACCTTC. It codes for CASSVGDKYGYTF.